The subject of this entry is one T cell receptor (beta chain). From RNA transcripts, TCR beta CDR3 regions were amplified. First-round RT-PCR with HTBI primers amplified the TCR CDR3 region. TCRdb reprocessed the multiplex PCR reads with MiXCR, giving one entry per CDR3 protein. Here the sample spans 500,000 to 600,000 distinct CDR3 sequences, 15% to 20% being singletons. Ophthalmopathy patients showed a Clinical Activity Score of at least 3, NOSPECS grade of at least 4 and duration under 3 months. This entry belongs to a study of T cells in Graves' hyperthyroidism and ophthalmopathy. Across the study: Peripheral blood collection took place at initial diagnosis, before any treatment.

V was trimmed by 6 bases and J by 2 bases, leaving 14 bases between them. This CDR3 comprises 14 residues. The germline V gene encodes CDR1 MNHEY and CDR2 SVGEGT. The sequencing input was blood. The rearrangement links TRBV6-2 or TRBV6-3 to TRBJ2-7, with unresolved D. The origin of this receptor is a man aged 35 to 55 with Graves' ophthalmopathy. The CDR3 spells CASSRYAATYEQYF. The CDR3 nucleotides read TGTGCCAGCAGCCGCTATGCTGCTACCTACGAGCAGTACTTC.